This is a list of T cell receptor beta chains from one sample in a study of blood T cell repertoires in COVID-19. Profiling relied on immunoSEQ multiplex PCR, and the TCRdb table lists in-frame clones only, not all of them. The table lists 310,000 or so clones, roughly 86% of them singletons, with about 2.2% in the top ten. Input material: peripheral blood. These receptors were collected from a woman aged 30 to 39 who had recovered from COVID-19. CDR3s leave out the opening cysteine and the closing phenylalanine or tryptophan. D genes are given only for firm matches.

D	V	CDR3
TRBD2	TRBV27	ASSSSGAAQETQY
.	TRBV6-5	ASSYAGRLGQETQY
.	TRBV29-1	SVEDYSGSGYNEQF
.	TRBV6-5	ASRVTSNSSYEQY
TRBD1	TRBV28	ASSVGQGNEKLF
.	TRBV19	ASSGRDFTEAF
.	TRBV24-1	ATSDWERRKTNTGELF
.	TRBV5-5	ASSLDNPGYT
TRBD1	TRBV2	ASRLGQGAYATNEKLF
TRBD2	TRBV19	ASSTGTRGVNEQF
TRBD1	TRBV4-1	ASSQLGTGAYNEQF
TRBD1	TRBV19	ATYQPDRGHGPQH
.	TRBV5-1	ASSFRQSDTQY
.	TRBV12-3/TRBV12-4	ASSLLAGELF
.	TRBV28	ASSLVPEGPYNEQF
.	TRBV12-3/TRBV12-4	ASSVTGTEAF
.	TRBV18	ASSPPVRTGRLY
TRBD2	TRBV28	ASSPTSGGLYEQY
.	TRBV13	ASSAERGLLVSSYNSPLH
TRBD2	TRBV9	ASSVGLAGVGNEQF
TRBD2	TRBV3-1/TRBV3-2	ASSHLGLAGTSSYNEQF
.	TRBV2	ASRRVNPNVPNEQF
TRBD1	TRBV19	ASSIQGAGYGDTEAF
.	TRBV19	ASKILHPSQETQY
TRBD2	TRBV4-3	ASSRRLAGGNEQF
TRBD1	TRBV2	ASSATGGEFYGANVLT
.	TRBV6-5	ASRTAAGAF
TRBD1	TRBV5-5	ASSLRRQGATGELF
.	TRBV27	ASGAGSGRNEQY
TRBD1	TRBV5-4	ASSLVGTGDETQY
TRBD1	TRBV6-5	ASSSQTGGTAKLF
TRBD2	TRBV6-2/TRBV6-3	ASSYSTKAGIPDEQY
.	TRBV6-5	ASSHRSGNTIY
.	TRBV16	ASSLDSAGGYT
.	TRBV11-2	ASSSLVYNEQF
.	TRBV24-1	ATSDGTEAF
.	TRBV19	ASSILGQLNTEAF
TRBD2	TRBV4-3	ASSQGTSGRRGEQF
TRBD1	TRBV27	ASSYQGAGQPQH
TRBD1	TRBV5-4	ASSATGGYEQY
TRBD2	TRBV27	ARPGLAGGRDSYEQY
.	TRBV5-4	ASSTPNTEAF
.	TRBV7-3	ASSSHPGRVDTQY
TRBD1	TRBV5-1	ASSLDGTGGSAEQY
.	TRBV6-6	ASSPLADTSYEQY
TRBD1	TRBV5-1	ASRKIPGQGAVKVSYEQY
TRBD1	TRBV5-4	ASSLRGGGNIQY
.	TRBV2	ASKGRRPGETQY
TRBD2	TRBV7-2	ASSLVGTSGGNEQF
.	TRBV7-9	ASKRSSYEQY
TRBD1	TRBV28	ASSLGQGTGELF
.	TRBV2	ASSESEGLNYGYT
.	TRBV15	ATEPSTGSNEQF
TRBD1	TRBV12-3/TRBV12-4	ASGTVKETQY
.	TRBV12-3/TRBV12-4	ASSLSGYEQY